Sequencing of this T cell receptor (beta chain) was carried out in a study of cytomegalovirus exposure and HLA in healthy donors (dated by TCRdb to 2016 to 2017). Describing the broader study: According to a later analysis, the 120 or so validation repertoires were produced on the same platform as the approximately 690 repertoires of the first cohort. In addition to the first cohort of 666 subjects, a separate validation cohort of about 120 different subjects was used. High-throughput TCR immunosequencing, statistical association of individual TCRs with disease status, and machine learning were combined to predict cytomegalovirus infection status. The study was designed to test whether signatures of past pathogen exposure could be identified by cataloging public T cell receptors. The study at large found these results: Subsequent analysis determined that TCRs grouped into clusters in the first cohort also showed a tendency toward co-occurrence across the roughly 110 validation repertoires, and 90% to 95% of cluster scores exceeded 0. While some public TCRs were present in many individuals, most TCR sequences turned up only very rarely across donors. According to the authors, the approach could potentially be generalized to other disease states and immunological phenotypes. A later analysis had no HLA typing for the validation cohort, so co-occurrence there was scored across all 110 or so repertoires. In vitro tests confirmed that a few of the cytomegalovirus-associated TCR beta chains recognize cytomegalovirus antigens. The classifier was reported to diagnose cytomegalovirus status with high specificity and sensitivity in both the original cohort and the validation cohort. In the study, approximately 150 TCR beta chains were listed as associated with cytomegalovirus.

Separate from the roughly 650-subject first cohort, the validation cohort of more than 90 subjects was the group to which the donors belonged. Comment on this clone: This clone's antigen is unknown. Base qualities are missing; no much larger clone stands one base away.

Sequences SQVTM (CDR1) and ANQGSEA (CDR2) are obtained from the germline V gene. The junction shows trimming of 4 bases on V and 3 bases on J, and the gene matches do not reach 19 bases of it. The CDR3, cysteine through phenylalanine, is 18 amino acids long. Solely the CDR3 DNA is kept, with 54 bases framed from the first base. The library was prepared using the immunoSEQ multiplex PCR assay. Per the original workflow: To diagnose cytomegalovirus status from the catalog of TCR beta chain sequences, a statistical classification framework was built. What TCRdb holds here is the immuneACCESS table cut down to in-frame rearrangements. Part of the clones is not present; checked against another copy, under half of the missing clones reflect an unresolved V gene, and the others are unexplained. V and J calls and clone size follow that table, whereas D and trimming were derived from the DNA. For this sample there are a few hundred thousand clones; less than 95% appear just once. Approximately 3% of the sample belongs to the ten largest clones.

The chain employs TRBV29-1 and TRBJ2-7; the junction holds 9 bases that match TRBD2. The receptor was derived from a woman aged 30 to 39 in good health and CMV-seronegative. Specimen: PBMCs. Here the CDR3 is given as CSVVGPLGLASRNYEQYF. The sequenced DNA: TGCAGCGTTGTGGGACCCTTGGGACTAGCATCCCGAAACTACGAGCAGTACTTC.